In this sample, the clone carrying this T cell receptor beta chain turned up once. Its matching antigen is unknown. This record belongs to a study of T cell responses to AZD1222 COVID-19 vaccine. Overall study: Both about-4-week and about-12-week second-dose recipients were combined. Study results and limitations: After the peak T cell response, and only then, were repertoires sampled.

Deletions cut 5 bases from V and 2 bases from J, with 12 bases between. This CDR3 has 14 amino acids. Germline-derived CDR1 and CDR2 are MNHEY and SMNVEV (reference sequence). Libraries were prepared by immunoSEQ multiplex PCR; TCRdb keeps only in-frame clonotypes and omits some of them. The sample contains about 120,000 clones, approximately 85% of which appear only once. The origin of this receptor is an adult in good health. The chain joins TRBV27 to TRBJ1-2; a possible D gene is TRBD1 (6 bases). This specimen was peripheral blood, taken on day 0 of AZD1222 vaccination. The CDR3 DNA reads as TGTGCCAGCAGTACGGGACAAAGAAACTATGGCTACACCTTC. Its translation is CASSTGQRNYGYTF.